The clone carrying this T cell receptor (beta chain) occurred a few times. This sample is drawn from a study of blood T cell repertoires in COVID-19. Across the study: PBMCs, B-cell-depleted T cells, or T cells provided the cDNA or gDNA that made up the material.

In the authors' methods: The assay estimated nucleated cells by amplifying reference gene primers. Sequencing used immunoSEQ multiplex PCR; TCRdb keeps in-frame clones, though not all of them. V and J calls plus clone size are reproduced from that table; the DNA served to infer D and trimming. The table shows roughly 240,000 clones, with around 82% occurring only once. Germline V lookup: CDR1 SGHTA, CDR2 FQGTGA. V was clipped by 1 base and J by 0 bases, with 9 bases between them. CDR3 length: 16 residues. Sequenced material: PBMCs or T cells enriched from blood (not recorded which). This chain joins TRBV7-3 and TRBJ2-2; possible D gene TRBD1, 5 bases. The source of this sequence is a woman aged 40 to 55 who had been exposed to COVID-19. CDR3 in DNA: TGTGCCAGCAGCTTAATGGGGCGGTCGAACACCGGGGAGCTGTTTTTT. It yields the protein CASSLMGRSNTGELFF.